The entry below describes one TCR beta chain. There are 16 residues in the CDR3. Per germline, CDR1 MDHEN and CDR2 SYDVKM. Trimming cost V 0 bases and J 2 bases; bases outside gene matches: 4. This entry comes from a study of blood T cell repertoires in COVID-19. Across the study: The United States, Italy and Spain supplied acute and convalescent COVID-19 samples.

How the authors handled the data: Reference gene primer amplification gave estimated nucleated cell counts. Produced via immunoSEQ multiplex PCR; TCRdb's table is partial and in-frame only. V and J calls and clone size are as listed in that table; D and trimming were resolved from the DNA. The sample yields roughly 88,000 clones, 85% to 95% seen once. The TCR sequence derives from a woman aged 45-65 years in a cohort sampled during active COVID-19. The specimen was peripheral blood. V is TRBV28 and J is TRBJ2-7; 10 nucleotides align to TRBD1. The CDR3 DNA reads as TGTGCCAGCAGTTTATGGACAGGGGGCACCCCCTACGAGCAGTACTTC. Translation gives CASSLWTGGTPYEQYF.